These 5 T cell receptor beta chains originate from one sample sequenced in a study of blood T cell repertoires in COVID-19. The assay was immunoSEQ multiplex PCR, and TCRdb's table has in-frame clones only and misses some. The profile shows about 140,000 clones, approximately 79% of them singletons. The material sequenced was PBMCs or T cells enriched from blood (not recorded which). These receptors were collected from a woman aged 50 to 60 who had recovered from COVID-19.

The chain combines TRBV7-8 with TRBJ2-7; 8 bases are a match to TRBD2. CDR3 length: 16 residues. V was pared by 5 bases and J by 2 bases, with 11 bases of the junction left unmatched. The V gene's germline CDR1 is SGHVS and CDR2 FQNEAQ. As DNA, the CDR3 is TGTGCCAGCAGCCTGGGTCGCCAAGCGGGAGCCTACGAGCAGTACTTC. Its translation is CASSLGRQAGAYEQYF.

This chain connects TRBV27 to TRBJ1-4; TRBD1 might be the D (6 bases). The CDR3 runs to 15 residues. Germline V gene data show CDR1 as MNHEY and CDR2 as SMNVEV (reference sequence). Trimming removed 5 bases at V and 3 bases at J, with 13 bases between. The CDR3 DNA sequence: TGTGCCAGCAGTCCCCGGGGGGGGCCTAATGAAAAACTGTTTTTT. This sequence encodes CASSPRGGPNEKLFF.

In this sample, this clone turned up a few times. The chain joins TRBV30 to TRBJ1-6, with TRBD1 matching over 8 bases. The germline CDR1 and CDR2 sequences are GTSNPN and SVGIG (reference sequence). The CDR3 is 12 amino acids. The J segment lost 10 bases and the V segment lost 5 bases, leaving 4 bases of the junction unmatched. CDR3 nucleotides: TGTGCCTGGGAGACAGGGGCCTCACCCCTCCACTTT. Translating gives CAWETGASPLHF. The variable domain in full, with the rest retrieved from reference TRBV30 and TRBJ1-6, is SQTIHQWPATLVQPVGSPLSLECTVEGTSNPNLYWYRQAAGRGLQLLFYSVGIGQISSEVPQNLSASRPQDRQFILSSKKLLLSDSGFYLCAWETGASPLHFGNGTRLTVT.

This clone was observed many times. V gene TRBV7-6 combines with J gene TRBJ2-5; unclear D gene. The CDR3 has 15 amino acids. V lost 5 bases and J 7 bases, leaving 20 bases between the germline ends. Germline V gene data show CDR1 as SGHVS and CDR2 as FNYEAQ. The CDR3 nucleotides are TGTGCCAGCAGCCTCAACCCCGGGTCCGACGGGACCCAGTACTTC. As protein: CASSLNPGSDGTQYF.

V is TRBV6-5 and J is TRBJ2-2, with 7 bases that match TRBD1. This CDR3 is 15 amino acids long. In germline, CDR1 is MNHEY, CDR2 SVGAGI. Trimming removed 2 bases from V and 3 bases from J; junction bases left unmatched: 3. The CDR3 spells CASSYAGTDTGELFF. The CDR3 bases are TGTGCCAGCAGTTACGCAGGGACAGACACCGGGGAGCTGTTTTTT.